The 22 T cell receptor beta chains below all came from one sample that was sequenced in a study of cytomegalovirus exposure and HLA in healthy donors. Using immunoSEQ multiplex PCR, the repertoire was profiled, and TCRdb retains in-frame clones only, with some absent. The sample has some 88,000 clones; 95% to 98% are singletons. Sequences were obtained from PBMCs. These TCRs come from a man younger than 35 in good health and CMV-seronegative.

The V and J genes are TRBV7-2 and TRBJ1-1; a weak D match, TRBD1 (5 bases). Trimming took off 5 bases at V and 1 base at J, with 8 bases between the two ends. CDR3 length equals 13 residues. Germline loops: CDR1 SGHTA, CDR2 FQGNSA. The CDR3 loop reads CASSPRGNTEAFF. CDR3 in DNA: TGTGCCAGCAGCCCTAGGGGGAACACTGAAGCTTTCTTT.

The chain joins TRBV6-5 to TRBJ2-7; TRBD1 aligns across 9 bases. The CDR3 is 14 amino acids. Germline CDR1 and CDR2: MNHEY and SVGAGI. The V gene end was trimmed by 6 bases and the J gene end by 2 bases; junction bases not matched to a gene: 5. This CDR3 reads CASRQGTGTYEQYF. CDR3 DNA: TGTGCCAGCAGGCAGGGGACAGGGACCTACGAGCAGTACTTC.

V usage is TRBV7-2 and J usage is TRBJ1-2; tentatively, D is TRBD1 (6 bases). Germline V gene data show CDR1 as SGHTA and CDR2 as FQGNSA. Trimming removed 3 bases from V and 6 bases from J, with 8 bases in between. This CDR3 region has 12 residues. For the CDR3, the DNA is TGTGCCAGCAGCTTCAACAGGGATGGCTACACCTTC. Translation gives CASSFNRDGYTF.

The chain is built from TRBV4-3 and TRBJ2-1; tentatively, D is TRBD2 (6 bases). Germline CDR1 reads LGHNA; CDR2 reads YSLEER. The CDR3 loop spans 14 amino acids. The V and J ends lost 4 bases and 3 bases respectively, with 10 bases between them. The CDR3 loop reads CASSPGGDYNEQFF. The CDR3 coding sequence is TGCGCCAGCAGCCCGGGCGGGGACTACAATGAGCAGTTCTTC.

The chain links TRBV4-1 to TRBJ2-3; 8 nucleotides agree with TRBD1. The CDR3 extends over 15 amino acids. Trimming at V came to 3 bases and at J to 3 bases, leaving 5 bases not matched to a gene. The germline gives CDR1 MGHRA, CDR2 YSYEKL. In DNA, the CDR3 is TGCGCCAGCAGCCAGGAAAGACAGGGGACAGATACGCAGTATTTT. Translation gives CASSQERQGTDTQYF.

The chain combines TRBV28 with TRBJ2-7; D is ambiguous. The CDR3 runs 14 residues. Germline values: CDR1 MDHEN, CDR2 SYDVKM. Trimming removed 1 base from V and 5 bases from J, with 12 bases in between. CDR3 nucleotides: TGTGCCAGCAGTTTATTCCAGGCAGGCCACGAGCAGTACTTC. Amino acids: CASSLFQAGHEQYF.

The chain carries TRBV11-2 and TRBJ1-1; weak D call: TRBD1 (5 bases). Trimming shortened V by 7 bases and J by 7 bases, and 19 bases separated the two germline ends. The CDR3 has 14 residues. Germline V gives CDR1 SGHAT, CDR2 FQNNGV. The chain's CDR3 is CASNTPLGGNEAFF. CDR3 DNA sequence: TGTGCCAGCAATACCCCTTTGGGGGGGAATGAAGCTTTCTTT.

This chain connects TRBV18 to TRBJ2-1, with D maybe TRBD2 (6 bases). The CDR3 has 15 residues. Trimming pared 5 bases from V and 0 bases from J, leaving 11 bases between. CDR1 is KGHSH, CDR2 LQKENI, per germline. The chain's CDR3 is CASSLAVSSYNEQFF. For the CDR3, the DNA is TGTGCCAGCTCATTAGCGGTTAGCTCCTACAATGAGCAGTTCTTC.

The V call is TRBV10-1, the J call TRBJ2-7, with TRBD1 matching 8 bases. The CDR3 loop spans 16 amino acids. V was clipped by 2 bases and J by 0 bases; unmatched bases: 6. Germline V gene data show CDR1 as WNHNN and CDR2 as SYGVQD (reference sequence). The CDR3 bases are TGCGCCAGCAGTGAGGGGGACAGGAAGTACTCCTACGAGCAGTACGTC. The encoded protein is CASSEGDRKYSYEQYV.

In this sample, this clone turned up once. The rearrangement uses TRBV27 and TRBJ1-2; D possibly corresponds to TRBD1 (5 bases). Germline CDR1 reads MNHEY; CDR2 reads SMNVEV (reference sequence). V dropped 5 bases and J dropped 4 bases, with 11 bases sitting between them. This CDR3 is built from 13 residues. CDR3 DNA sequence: TGTGCCAGCAGTCCCTGGGGGGGCTATGGCTACACCTTC. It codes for CASSPWGGYGYTF.

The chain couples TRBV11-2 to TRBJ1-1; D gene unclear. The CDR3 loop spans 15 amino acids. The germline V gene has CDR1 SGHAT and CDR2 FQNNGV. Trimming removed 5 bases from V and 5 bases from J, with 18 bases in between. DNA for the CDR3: TGTGCCAGCAGCCGGAAACTAGGGATGGAGACTGAAGCTTTCTTT. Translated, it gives CASSRKLGMETEAFF.

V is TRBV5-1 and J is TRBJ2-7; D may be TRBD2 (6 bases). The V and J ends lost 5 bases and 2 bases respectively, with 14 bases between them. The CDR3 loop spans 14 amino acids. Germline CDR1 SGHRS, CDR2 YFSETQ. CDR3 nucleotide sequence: TGCGCCAGCAGTTACGTAGCGGACACCTACGAGCAGTACTTC. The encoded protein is CASSYVADTYEQYF.

The CDR3 reads CASSPTGITEAFF. CDR3 DNA sequence: TGTGCCAGCAGTCCGACAGGGATCACTGAAGCTTTCTTT. The chain joins TRBV27 to TRBJ1-1, with TRBD1 matching 7 bases. V lost 5 bases to trimming and J lost 4 bases; unmatched junction nucleotides: 4. The CDR3 has 13 residues. Germline-derived CDR1 and CDR2 are MNHEY and SMNVEV (reference sequence).

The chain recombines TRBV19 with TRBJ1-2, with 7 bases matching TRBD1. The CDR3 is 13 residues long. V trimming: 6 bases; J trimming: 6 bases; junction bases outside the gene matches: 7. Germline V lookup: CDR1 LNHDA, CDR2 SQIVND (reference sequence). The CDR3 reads CASRPQGINGYTF. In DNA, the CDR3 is TGTGCCAGTAGACCACAGGGGATAAATGGCTACACCTTC.

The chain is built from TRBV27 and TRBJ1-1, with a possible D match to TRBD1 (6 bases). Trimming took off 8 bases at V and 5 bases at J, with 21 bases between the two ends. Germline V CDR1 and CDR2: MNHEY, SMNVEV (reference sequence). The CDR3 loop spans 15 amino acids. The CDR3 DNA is TGTGCCAGCTCTCTCGACCGGGGGGCGAGGACTGAAGCTTTCTTT. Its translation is CASSLDRGARTEAFF.

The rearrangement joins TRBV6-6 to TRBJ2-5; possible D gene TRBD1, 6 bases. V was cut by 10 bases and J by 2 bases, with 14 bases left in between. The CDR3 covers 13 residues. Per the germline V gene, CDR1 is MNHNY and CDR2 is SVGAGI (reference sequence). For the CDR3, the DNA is TGTGCCATCGCGGACAGCGAACAAGAGACCCAGTACTTC. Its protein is CAIADSEQETQYF.

DNA for the CDR3: TGTGCCAGCAGCTCCCCACTAGCGGGAGGGCCCATGGATACGCAGTATTTT. Its protein product is CASSSPLAGGPMDTQYF. The rearrangement uses TRBV9 and TRBJ2-3; 13 nucleotides match TRBD2. J gave up 6 bases and V 4 bases, and 11 bases lay outside the gene matches. Germline V gives CDR1 SGDLS, CDR2 YYNGEE. CDR3 length: 17 residues.

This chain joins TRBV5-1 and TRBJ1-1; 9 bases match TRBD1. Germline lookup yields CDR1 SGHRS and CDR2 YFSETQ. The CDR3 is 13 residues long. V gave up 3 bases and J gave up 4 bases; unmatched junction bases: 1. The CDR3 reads CASSSGQGTEAFF. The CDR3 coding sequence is TGCGCCAGCAGCTCGGGACAGGGCACTGAAGCTTTCTTT. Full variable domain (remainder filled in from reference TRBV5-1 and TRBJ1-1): KAGVTQTPRYLIKTRGQQVTLSCSPISGHRSVSWYQQTPGQGLQFLFEYFSETQRNKGNFPGRFSGRQFSNSRSEMNVSTLELGDSALYLCASSSGQGTEAFFGQGTRLTVV.

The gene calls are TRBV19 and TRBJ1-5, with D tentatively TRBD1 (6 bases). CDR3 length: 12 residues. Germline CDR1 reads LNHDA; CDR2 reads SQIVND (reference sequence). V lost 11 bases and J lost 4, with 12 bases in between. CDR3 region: CAGGDINQPQHF. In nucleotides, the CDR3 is TGTGCCGGGGGGGACATAAATCAGCCCCAGCATTTT. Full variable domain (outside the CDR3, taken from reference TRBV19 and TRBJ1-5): DGGITQSPKYLFRKEGQNVTLSCEQNLNHDAMYWYRQDPGQGLRLIYYSQIVNDFQKGDIAEGYSVSREKKESFPLTVTSAQKNPTAFYLCAGGDINQPQHFGDGTRLSIL.

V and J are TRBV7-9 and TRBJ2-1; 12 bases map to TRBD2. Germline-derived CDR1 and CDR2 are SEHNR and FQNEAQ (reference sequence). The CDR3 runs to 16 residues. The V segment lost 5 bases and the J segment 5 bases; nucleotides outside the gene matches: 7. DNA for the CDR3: TGTGCCAGCAGCCCGTGGACTAGCGGGATTCACAATGAGCAGTTCTTC. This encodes CASSPWTSGIHNEQFF.

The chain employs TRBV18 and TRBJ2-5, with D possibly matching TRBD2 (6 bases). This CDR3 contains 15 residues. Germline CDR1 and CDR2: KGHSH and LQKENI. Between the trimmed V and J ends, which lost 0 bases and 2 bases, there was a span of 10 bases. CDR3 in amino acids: CASSPPGLAQETQYF. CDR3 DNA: TGTGCCAGCTCACCACCGGGACTGGCGCAAGAGACCCAGTACTTC.

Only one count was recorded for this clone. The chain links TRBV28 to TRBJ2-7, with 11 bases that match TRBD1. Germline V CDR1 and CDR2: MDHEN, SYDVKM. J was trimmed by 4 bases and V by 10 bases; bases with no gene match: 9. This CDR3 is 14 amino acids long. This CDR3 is CATISRDRGYEQYF. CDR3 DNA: TGTGCCACCATATCCCGGGACAGGGGGTACGAGCAGTACTTC.